These 21 T cell receptor beta chains share one sample of origin, sequenced in a study of breast tumors, draining lymph nodes, adjacent tissues (dated by TCRdb to 2016 to 2017). Lymph node samples were obtained from the axillary draining lymph nodes of breast cancer patients. Library preparation was by multiplex PCR. Reads for this sample came from an Illumina HiSeq 2000. The public sequencing data were trimmed at Q25 with fastp and processed into clonotypes with MiXCR by TCRdb, which kept only in-frame beta chains. Merged by CDR3 protein, the rows form single entries marked with the most common genes and DNA. Here the sample has 100,000 or so distinct CDR3 sequences; about 20% occur a single time. More than 0.9% of the sample is taken by the ten largest. The sequenced sample consisted of axillary lymph node tissue. Every receptor here comes from a female donor with breast cancer. Some clones in this sample may be carry-over from other donors' samples.

The chain has TRBV12-3 or TRBV12-4 and TRBJ2-2; TRBD1 is a possible D gene (6 bases). The V and J ends lost 6 bases and 4 bases respectively, with 9 bases between them. This CDR3 contains 13 residues. CDR3 in DNA: TGTGCCAGCAGGCAGGGGTCCACCGGGGAGCTGTTTTTT. Amino acid sequence: CASRQGSTGELFF.

With regard to this clonotype: This may be a read error, as it is one base from a much larger clone. The chain employs TRBV6-5 and TRBJ2-3; 12 positions agree with TRBD2. The CDR3 length is 17 residues. Germline V gene sequence: CDR1 MNHEY, CDR2 SVGAGI. Losses at the gene ends were 7 bases for V and 1 base for J; bases not matched to a gene: 9. As DNA, the CDR3 is TGTGCCAGCAATCAGGGCAGACTAGCGGGGGGCACAGATACGCAGTATTTT. Amino acids: CASNQGRLAGGTDTQYF.

This clonotype occurred many times. The rearrangement joins TRBV7-6 to TRBJ2-1; 7 nucleotides align to TRBD1. The J segment lost 3 bases and the V segment lost 5 bases, leaving 10 bases of the junction unmatched. CDR3 length: 16 residues. Looked up from germline, CDR1 is SGHVS and CDR2 is FNYEAQ. CDR3 nucleotides: TGTGCCAGCAGCATAGGGTACAGGGGCGGCTACAATGAGCAGTTCTTC. It is translated as CASSIGYRGGYNEQFF.

This clonotype was observed at least ten times. The chain has TRBV5-1 and TRBJ2-1; 11 nucleotides match TRBD2. J lost 3 bases, V lost 5 bases, and 7 bases had no gene match. The germline V gene has CDR1 SGHRS and CDR2 YFSETQ. The CDR3 contains 16 residues. CDR3 nucleotides: TGCGCCAGCAGTCCAGGGACTAGCGGTTTCTACAATGAGCAGTTCTTC. Translation: CASSPGTSGFYNEQFF.

This clonotype was picked up many times. V is TRBV4-1 and J is TRBJ2-2; D gene ambiguous. Germline-derived CDR1 and CDR2 are MGHRA and YSYEKL. Trimming took 4 bases from V and 0 from J, leaving 12 bases between them. This CDR3 has 16 residues. DNA for the CDR3: TGCGCCAGCAGCCCAGTTCCAGGCGCGAACACCGGGGAGCTGTTTTTT. It specifies CASSPVPGANTGELFF.

With regard to this clonotype: A much larger clonotype is one base distant, so this may be a read error. The genes are TRBV29-1 and TRBJ1-2; the D is unclear. This CDR3 region has 12 residues. Germline V gene lookup returns CDR1 SQVTM and CDR2 ANQGSEA. CDR3 region: CSVESAVYGFTF. CDR3 nucleotide sequence: TGCAGCGTTGAATCGGCGGTGTATGGCTTCACCTTC.

This clonotype was found many times. The rearrangement uses TRBV25-1 and TRBJ2-5; D might be TRBD2 (6 bases). Germline values: CDR1 MGHDK, CDR2 SYGVNS. The CDR3 totals 15 residues. Trimming took off 1 base at V and 4 bases at J, with 13 bases between the two ends. CDR3 in amino acids: CASSESGAGRETQYF. In DNA, the CDR3 is TGTGCCAGCAGTGAATCGGGAGCAGGGCGAGAGACCCAGTACTTC.

With respect to this clonotype: A read error is possible here, since a much larger clone lies one base away. This chain connects TRBV5-5 to TRBJ2-7; D ambiguous. Germline CDR1 is SGHKS and CDR2 is YYEKEE (reference sequence). Trimming removed 9 bases at V and 4 bases at J, with 5 bases between. This CDR3 is 9 amino acids long. The CDR3 sequence is CANWYEQYF. The CDR3 DNA is TGTGCCAACTGGTACGAGCAGTACTTC.

Comments on this clonotype: A much larger clone is a single base away; this may be a read error. This chain connects TRBV9 to TRBJ2-2; D gene unclear. With 0 bases removed from V and 6 bases from J, the gap between germline ends came to 15 bases. The CDR3 is 16 amino acids. The germline CDR1 and CDR2 sequences are SGDLS and YYNGEE. CDR3 DNA: TGTGCCAGCAGCGTAGCTCCTACAAAGGACGCCGGGGAGCTGTTTTTT. The encoded protein is CASSVAPTKDAGELFF.

This clonotype was picked up many times. The chain links TRBV3-1 to TRBJ1-2; D gene uncertain. Germline V gives CDR1 LGHDT, CDR2 YNNKEL (reference sequence). V shed 5 bases and J shed 4 bases, with 8 bases lying between them. The CDR3 spans 12 residues. The CDR3 loop is CASSNGAYGYTF. Here the CDR3 DNA reads TGTGCCAGCAGCAACGGAGCCTATGGCTACACCTTC.

The chain has TRBV5-5 and TRBJ1-5; 9 nucleotides align to TRBD1. This CDR3 spans 15 amino acids. With 4 bases clipped from V and 5 bases from J, the junction kept 7 bases outside the gene matches. Germline CDR1 reads SGHKS; CDR2 reads YYEKEE (reference sequence). CDR3 bases: TGTGCCAGCAGCCGGAGGACAGGGGACGATCAGCCCCAGCATTTT. This encodes CASSRRTGDDQPQHF. The full variable domain, with the rest looked up from reference TRBV5-5 and TRBJ1-5, is DAGVTQSPTHLIKTRGQQVTLRCSPISGHKSVSWYQQVLGQGPQFIFQYYEKEERGRGNFPDRFSARQFPNYSSELNVNALLLGDSALYLCASSRRTGDDQPQHFGDGTRLSIL.

The rearrangement uses TRBV28 and TRBJ2-1, with D perhaps TRBD2 (5 bases). This CDR3 has 15 residues. Germline CDR1 and CDR2: MDHEN and SYDVKM. Trimming stripped 2 bases from V and 2 bases from J, with 10 bases between. Written as DNA, the CDR3 is TGTGCCAGCAGTTTAGGGCGGGCCACCTACAATGAGCAGTTCTTC. Translating it yields CASSLGRATYNEQFF.

The chain's CDR3 is CASSPTPGEQYF. CDR3 DNA: TGTGCCAGCTCACCAACCCCGGGGGAGCAGTACTTC. The rearrangement uses TRBV18 and TRBJ2-7; weak D call: TRBD2 (5 bases). This CDR3 spans 12 amino acids. Germline CDR1 is KGHSH and CDR2 is LQKENI. The V and J ends lost 2 bases and 7 bases respectively, with 9 bases between them.

This clonotype was recorded at least ten times. The chain uses TRBV5-5 and TRBJ2-1, with D possibly being TRBD2 (5 bases). Deletions cut 2 bases from V and 10 bases from J, with 10 bases between. This CDR3 contains 12 residues. Germline V gene lookup returns CDR1 SGHKS and CDR2 YYEKEE (reference sequence). The CDR3 protein is CASSFMEVEQFF. The CDR3, as DNA: TGTGCCAGCAGCTTTATGGAGGTAGAGCAGTTCTTC. Looking up the rest from reference TRBV5-5 and TRBJ2-1 gives the full variable domain: DAGVTQSPTHLIKTRGQQVTLRCSPISGHKSVSWYQQVLGQGPQFIFQYYEKEERGRGNFPDRFSARQFPNYSSELNVNALLLGDSALYLCASSFMEVEQFFGPGTRLTVL.

This clonotype was picked up a small number of times. The gene calls are TRBV5-1 and TRBJ2-1; 9 nucleotides agree with TRBD2. With V trimmed by 1 base and J by 7 bases, 6 bases remained unmatched. Germline V gives CDR1 SGHRS, CDR2 YFSETQ. CDR3 length: 15 amino acids. In DNA form, the CDR3 reads TGCGCCAGCAGCTTGCTCGGCGGGGGGGCTAATGAGCAGTTCTTC. Translation: CASSLLGGGANEQFF.

This clonotype was detected many times. This chain uses TRBV7-9 with TRBJ2-1; 10 bases fit TRBD2. There are 13 residues in the CDR3. The germline V gene encodes CDR1 SEHNR and CDR2 FQNEAQ (reference sequence). Germline trimming cut 7 bases from V and 8 bases from J; bases unmatched to any gene: 5. CDR3 sequence reads: CASKLAGGDEQFF. The CDR3 DNA reads as TGTGCCAGCAAATTAGCGGGAGGCGATGAGCAGTTCTTC.

This clonotype was seen ten or more times. V is TRBV13 and J is TRBJ2-3; tentatively, D is TRBD1 (6 bases). Trimming stripped 3 bases from V and 2 bases from J, with 12 bases between. Germline loops: CDR1 PRHDT, CDR2 FYEKMQ (reference sequence). The CDR3 is 15 amino acids. DNA for the CDR3: TGTGCCAGCAGCTTTCAGGGGAACCTCACAGATACGCAGTATTTT. Its protein is CASSFQGNLTDTQYF.

This sequence joins TRBV27 and TRBJ2-2; no clear D gene. The CDR3 spans 12 residues. Germline CDR1 and CDR2: MNHEY and SMNVEV (reference sequence). V was cut by 6 bases and J by 4 bases, with 6 bases left in between. The CDR3 here is CASSPLTGELFF. As DNA, the CDR3 is TGTGCCAGCAGCCCCCTCACCGGGGAGCTGTTTTTT.

This clonotype was detected once. Its ends do not fully match the called genes, so a read error is possible. This chain uses TRBV19 with TRBJ1-4, with D possibly TRBD1 on 6 matching bases. Germline V lookup: CDR1 LNHDA, CDR2 SQIVND (reference sequence). The length of the CDR3 is 17 residues. DNA for the CDR3: TGTGCCAGTAGTACCCGACAGGAAACTGCAACTAATGAAAAACTGCGTTTT. Encoded protein: CASSTRQETATNEKLRF.

This clonotype was seen repeatedly, ten times or more. This chain uses TRBV2 with TRBJ1-5, with TRBD1 identical over 7 bases. Germline V gene data show CDR1 as SNHLY and CDR2 as FYNNEI. V gave up 6 bases and J gave up 0 bases; unmatched junction bases: 5. This CDR3 comprises 15 residues. The CDR3 region has the DNA TGTGCCAGCAGGGGGACAGTGAATAGCAATCAGCCCCAGCATTTT. It translates to CASRGTVNSNQPQHF.

The table lists this clonotype with many counts. The V gene is TRBV20-1, the J gene TRBJ2-1, with 10 positions matching TRBD2. The CDR3 loop spans 14 amino acids. Germline assignment: CDR1 DFQATT and CDR2 SNEGSKA (reference sequence). Germline trimming cut 5 bases from V and 4 bases from J; bases unmatched to any gene: 5. CDR3 amino acids: CSAYSGRKYNEQFF. The DNA for the CDR3 is TGCAGTGCTTATAGCGGGAGGAAGTACAATGAGCAGTTCTTC.